The 5 T cell receptor beta chains below were found in one sample sequenced in a study of naive and memory T cell subsets. Antigens for these TCRs are unknown. An equimolar mix of two oligonucleotides served as the beta constant-region primer for TRBC1 and TRBC2. Four rounds of PCR amplified the ligated cDNA using nested alpha and beta constant-region primers plus SP2. TCRdb passed the UMI-ligation and nested PCR reads through MiXCR, listing each CDR3 protein once. This table has 99,000 or so distinct CDR3 sequences, more than 14% appearing once. Study-level findings and limits: Possibly reflecting memory cells re-expressing CD45RA, a few larger clonotypes occurred in naive repertoires, especially CD8.

Input material: naive CD8+ T cells from blood. The receptors stem from a human donor in good health.

CDR3 region: CASSQLRGQGETQYF. The CDR3 DNA reads as TGTGCCAGCAGCCAACTAAGGGGGCAGGGGGAGACCCAGTACTTC. The chain has TRBV4-2 and TRBJ2-5; TRBD1 agrees at 7 bases. This CDR3 contains 15 residues. Germline V gene sequence: CDR1 LGHNA, CDR2 YNFKEQ. The junction had 8 bases not matched to a gene; V was cut back by 2 bases and J by 5 bases.

This chain uses TRBV2 with TRBJ2-7; no firm D call. V shed 5 bases and J shed 2 bases, with 10 bases lying between them. Per the germline V gene, CDR1 is SNHLY and CDR2 is FYNNEI. The CDR3 runs 13 residues. DNA of the CDR3: TGTGCCAGCAGTTCCGTCAATCCCTACGAGCAGTACTTC. The encoded protein is CASSSVNPYEQYF.

This clonotype has ten or more counts. The chain carries TRBV7-9 and TRBJ2-7, with D possibly being TRBD1 (6 bases). Trimming removed 8 bases from V and 5 bases from J, with 13 bases in between. From germline, CDR1 is SEHNR and CDR2 FQNEAQ (reference sequence). CDR3 size: 12 residues. In DNA, the CDR3 is TGTGCCAGCGAGCAGGGGACCCACGAGCAGTACTTC. Translated: CASEQGTHEQYF.

This clonotype was found many times. This chain connects TRBV12-3 or TRBV12-4 to TRBJ2-7; D not resolved. This CDR3 spans 12 amino acids. V lost 6 bases and J 4 bases, leaving 10 bases between the germline ends. The CDR3 loop is CASSLSVYEQYF. The DNA of the CDR3 is TGTGCCAGCAGCTTGTCCGTATACGAGCAGTACTTC.

This clonotype has just a few counts. The chain carries TRBV30 and TRBJ1-1; D uncertain. The germline gives CDR1 GTSNPN, CDR2 SVGIG (reference sequence). This CDR3 comprises 11 residues. Trimming stripped 5 bases from V and 8 bases from J, with 12 bases between. CDR3 sequence reads: CAWQGITEAFF. CDR3 bases: TGTGCCTGGCAAGGGATAACAGAAGCTTTCTTT.